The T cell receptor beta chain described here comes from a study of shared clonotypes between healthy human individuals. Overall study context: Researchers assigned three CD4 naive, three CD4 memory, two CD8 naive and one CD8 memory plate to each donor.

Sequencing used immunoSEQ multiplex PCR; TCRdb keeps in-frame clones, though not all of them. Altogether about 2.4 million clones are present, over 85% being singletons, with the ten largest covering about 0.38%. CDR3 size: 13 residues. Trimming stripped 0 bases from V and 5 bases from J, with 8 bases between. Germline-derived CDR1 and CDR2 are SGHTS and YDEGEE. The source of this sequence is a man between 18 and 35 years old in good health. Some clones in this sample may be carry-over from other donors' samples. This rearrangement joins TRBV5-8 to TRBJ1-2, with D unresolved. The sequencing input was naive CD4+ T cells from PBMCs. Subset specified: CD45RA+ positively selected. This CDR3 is CASSLGGRYGYTF. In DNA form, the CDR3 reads TGTGCCAGCAGCTTGGGAGGTCGGTATGGCTACACCTTC.